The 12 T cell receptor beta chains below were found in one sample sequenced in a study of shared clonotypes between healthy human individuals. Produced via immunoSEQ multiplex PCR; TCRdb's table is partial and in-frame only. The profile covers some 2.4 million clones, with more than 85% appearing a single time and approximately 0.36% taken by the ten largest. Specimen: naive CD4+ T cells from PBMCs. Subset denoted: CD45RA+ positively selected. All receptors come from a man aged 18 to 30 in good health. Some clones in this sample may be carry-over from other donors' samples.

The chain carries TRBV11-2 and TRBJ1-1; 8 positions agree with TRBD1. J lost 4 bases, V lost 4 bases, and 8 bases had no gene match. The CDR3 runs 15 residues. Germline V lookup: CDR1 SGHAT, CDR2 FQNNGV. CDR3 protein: CASSSTRGPITEAFF. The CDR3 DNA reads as TGTGCCAGCAGCTCTACCAGGGGGCCCATCACTGAAGCTTTCTTT.

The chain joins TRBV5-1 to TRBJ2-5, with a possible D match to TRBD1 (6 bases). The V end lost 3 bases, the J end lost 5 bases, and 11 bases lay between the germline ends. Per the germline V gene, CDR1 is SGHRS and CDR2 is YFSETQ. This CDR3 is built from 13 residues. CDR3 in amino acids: CASSSGQPETQYF. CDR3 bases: TGCGCCAGCAGCTCGGGACAACCGGAGACCCAGTACTTC.

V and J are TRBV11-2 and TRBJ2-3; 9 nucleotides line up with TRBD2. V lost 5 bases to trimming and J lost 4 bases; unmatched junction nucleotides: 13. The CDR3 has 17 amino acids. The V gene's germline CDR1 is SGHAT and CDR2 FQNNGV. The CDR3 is CASSPLWRGGVADTQYF. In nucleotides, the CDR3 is TGTGCCAGCAGCCCCCTCTGGCGGGGGGGGGTGGCAGATACGCAGTATTTT. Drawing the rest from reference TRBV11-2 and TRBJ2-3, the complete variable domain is EAGVAQSPRYKIIEKRQSVAFWCNPISGHATLYWYQQILGQGPKLLIQFQNNGVVDDSQLPKDRFSAERLKGVDSTLKIQPAKLEDSAVYLCASSPLWRGGVADTQYFGPGTRLTVL.

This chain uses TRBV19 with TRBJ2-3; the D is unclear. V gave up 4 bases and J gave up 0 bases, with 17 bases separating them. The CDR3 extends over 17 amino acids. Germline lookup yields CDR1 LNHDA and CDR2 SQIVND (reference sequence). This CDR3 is CASSTRRVRISTDTQYF. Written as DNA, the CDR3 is TGTGCCAGTAGTACCCGACGAGTGCGAATAAGCACAGATACGCAGTATTTT.

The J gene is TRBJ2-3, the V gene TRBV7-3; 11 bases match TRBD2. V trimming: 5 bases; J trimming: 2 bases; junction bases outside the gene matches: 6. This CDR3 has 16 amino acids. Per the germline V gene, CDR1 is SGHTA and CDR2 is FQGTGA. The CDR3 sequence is CASSPGLAGLTDTQYF. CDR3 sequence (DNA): TGTGCCAGCAGCCCCGGACTAGCGGGCCTCACAGATACGCAGTATTTT.

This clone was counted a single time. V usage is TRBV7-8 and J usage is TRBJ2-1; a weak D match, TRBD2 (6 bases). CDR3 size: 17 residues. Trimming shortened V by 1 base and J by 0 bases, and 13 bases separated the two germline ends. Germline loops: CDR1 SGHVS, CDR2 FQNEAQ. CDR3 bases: TGTGCCAGCAGCTTAGACGGAGGGTGGAGCTCCTACAATGAGCAGTTCTTC. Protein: CASSLDGGWSSYNEQFF.

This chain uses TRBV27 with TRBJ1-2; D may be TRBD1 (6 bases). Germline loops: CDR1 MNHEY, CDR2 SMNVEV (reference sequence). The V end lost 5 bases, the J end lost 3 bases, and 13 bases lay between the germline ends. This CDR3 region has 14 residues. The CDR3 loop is CASSVSGAYYGYTF. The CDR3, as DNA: TGTGCCAGCAGTGTGTCAGGGGCCTACTATGGCTACACCTTC.

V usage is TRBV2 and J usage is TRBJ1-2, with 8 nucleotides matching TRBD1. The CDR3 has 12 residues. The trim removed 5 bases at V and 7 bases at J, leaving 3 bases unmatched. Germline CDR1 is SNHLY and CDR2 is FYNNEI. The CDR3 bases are TGTGCCAGCAGTCGACAGGGGATTGGCTACACCTTC. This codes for CASSRQGIGYTF.

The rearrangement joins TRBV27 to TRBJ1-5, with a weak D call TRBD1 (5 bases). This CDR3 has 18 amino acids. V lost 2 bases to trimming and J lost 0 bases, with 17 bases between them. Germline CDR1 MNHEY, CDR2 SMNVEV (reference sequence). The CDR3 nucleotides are TGTGCCAGCAGTTTAGAGGGACCGGGCACCTATAGCAATCAGCCCCAGCATTTT. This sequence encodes CASSLEGPGTYSNQPQHF.

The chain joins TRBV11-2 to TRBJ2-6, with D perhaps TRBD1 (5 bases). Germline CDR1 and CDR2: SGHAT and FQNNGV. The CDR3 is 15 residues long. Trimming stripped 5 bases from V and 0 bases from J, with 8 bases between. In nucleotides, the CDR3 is TGTGCCAGCAGCACCGACAGCTCTGGGGCCAACGTCCTGACTTTC. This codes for CASSTDSSGANVLTF.

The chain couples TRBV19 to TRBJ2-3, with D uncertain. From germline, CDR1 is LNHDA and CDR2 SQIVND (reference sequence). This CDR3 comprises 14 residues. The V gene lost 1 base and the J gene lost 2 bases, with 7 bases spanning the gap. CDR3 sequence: CASSIGFSTDTQYF. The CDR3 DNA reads TGTGCCAGTAGTATAGGTTTCTCCACAGATACGCAGTATTTT.

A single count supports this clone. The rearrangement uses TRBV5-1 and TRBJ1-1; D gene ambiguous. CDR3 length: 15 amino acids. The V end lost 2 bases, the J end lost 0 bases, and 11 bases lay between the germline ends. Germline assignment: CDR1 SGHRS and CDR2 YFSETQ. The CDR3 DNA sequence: TGCGCCAGCAGCTTCGCTTGGGATGTGAACACTGAAGCTTTCTTT. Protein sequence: CASSFAWDVNTEAFF.